This T cell receptor (beta chain) was found in a study of blood T cell repertoires in COVID-19. About the study: PBMCs, B-cell-depleted T cells, or T cells were the source of the cDNA or gDNA that made up the material.

Germline V gene data show CDR1 as MNHEY and CDR2 as SMNVEV (reference sequence). CDR3 length: 15 amino acids. V was pared by 5 bases and J by 3 bases, with 14 bases between. Participants' reported clinical history set cohort assignment. Using immunoSEQ multiplex PCR, the repertoire was profiled, and TCRdb retains in-frame clones only, with some absent. The table has 350,000 to 400,000 clones, about nine tenths seen once. Sequencing input: PBMCs or T cells enriched from blood (not recorded which). V gene TRBV27 combines with J gene TRBJ1-5, with a tentative D call TRBD1 (5 bases). The TCR was taken from a woman between 35 and 50 years old who had been exposed to COVID-19. The CDR3 is CASSPTGFFNQPQHF. The CDR3 bases are TGTGCCAGCAGTCCTACAGGTTTTTTCAATCAGCCCCAGCATTTT.